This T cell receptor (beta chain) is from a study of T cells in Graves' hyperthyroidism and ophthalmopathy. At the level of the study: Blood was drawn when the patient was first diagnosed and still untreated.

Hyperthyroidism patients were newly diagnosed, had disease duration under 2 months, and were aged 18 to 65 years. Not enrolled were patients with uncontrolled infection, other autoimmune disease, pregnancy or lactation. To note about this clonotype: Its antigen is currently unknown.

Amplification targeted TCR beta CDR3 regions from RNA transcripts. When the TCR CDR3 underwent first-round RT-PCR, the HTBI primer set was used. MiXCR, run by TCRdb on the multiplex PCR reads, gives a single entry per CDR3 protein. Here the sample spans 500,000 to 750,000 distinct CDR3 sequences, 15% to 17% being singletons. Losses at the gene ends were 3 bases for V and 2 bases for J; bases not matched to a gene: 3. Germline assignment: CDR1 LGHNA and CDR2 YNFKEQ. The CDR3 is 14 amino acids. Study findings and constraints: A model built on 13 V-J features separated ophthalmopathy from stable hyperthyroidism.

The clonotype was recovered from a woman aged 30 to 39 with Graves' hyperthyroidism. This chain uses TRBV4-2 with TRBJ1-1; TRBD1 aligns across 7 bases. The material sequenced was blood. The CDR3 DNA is TGTGCCAGCAGCCATCGACAGGGTAACACTGAAGCTTTCTTT. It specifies CASSHRQGNTEAFF.